These T cell receptor beta chains were read from a single sample in a study of graft-versus-host responses after intestinal transplantation. Assay: immunoSEQ multiplex PCR; the TCRdb copy retains only in-frame clones and omits some. This sample has over 8,500 clones, with under 35% found just once. Sequences were derived from alloreactive CD8+ T cells from a mixed lymphocyte reaction culture, sampled before transplantation. Source of these receptors: a human patient who was an organ donor for intestinal transplantation. CDR3s leave out the opening cysteine and the closing phenylalanine or tryptophan. The D gene is left open where the match is weak.

V gene	J gene	CDR3 length	D gene	CDR3 protein
TRBV4-1	TRBJ2-2	16	TRBD1	ASSQIGGQGSYTGELF
TRBV27	TRBJ2-1	14	-	ASSLMGREVGNEQF
TRBV4-1	TRBJ1-2	12	-	ASSQEVFGEGYT
TRBV2	TRBJ2-1	11	-	ASSSRDYNEQF
TRBV5-1	TRBJ2-1	13	TRBD2	ASSLLAGGNNEQF
TRBV30	TRBJ1-2	11	TRBD1	AWSRDSFYGYT
TRBV19	TRBJ1-1	11	-	ASSIVSGTEAF
TRBV19	TRBJ2-6	17	-	ASSIASDSGGPGANVLT
TRBV30	TRBJ2-3	13	TRBD2	AWSPGTSGTDTQY
TRBV4-1	-	13	-	ASSQPEEGLYEQY
TRBV5-4	TRBJ2-7	14	TRBD1	ASSRAGTGSSYEQY
TRBV7-6	TRBJ2-7	15	TRBD1	ASSTQRGQGPSYEQY
TRBV4-3	TRBJ1-6	13	-	ASSQDRAAYSPLH
TRBV4-1	TRBJ2-7	12	-	ASSTGGTSYEQY
TRBV16	TRBJ2-7	14	-	ASSLATGGASYEQY
TRBV27	TRBJ2-5	12	TRBD1	ASSLSTGEETQY
TRBV30	TRBJ2-7	12	TRBD2	AWEVGGGLNEQY
TRBV7-9	TRBJ2-7	12	TRBD2	ASIQGGKPTEQY
TRBV6-5	TRBJ2-7	10	-	ASSWDNYEQY
TRBV7-9	TRBJ2-3	13	TRBD2	ASSLGGRRVDTQY
TRBV11-2	TRBJ1-5	13	-	ASSLSGLGDQPQH
TRBV5-6	TRBJ2-7	11	TRBD2	ASSFKWGGEQY
TRBV4-3	TRBJ2-1	13	TRBD2	ASSQWASGDSEQF
TRBV27	TRBJ2-7	12	TRBD1	ASSPGTGGYEQY
TRBV6-5	TRBJ2-1	12	-	ASRPYFGENEQF
TRBV4-3	TRBJ1-2	13	-	ASSQDLRTVYGYT
TRBV11-3	TRBJ2-7	12	TRBD2	ASSFEGGTYEQY